This is a list of T cell receptor beta chains from one sample in a study of PD-1 blockade in classical Hodgkin lymphoma. Only in-frame clones appear in the TCRdb table, and some are missing; sequencing was by immunoSEQ multiplex PCR. The table includes more than 3,500 clones, about 90% detected once. This specimen consisted of CD4+ T cells from blood, obtained at baseline. The receptors stem from a human donor with classical Hodgkin lymphoma. The CDR3 runs from the conserved cysteine through the conserved F or W. The order of the fields is clone size, V gene, J gene, D gene, CDR3 protein, CDR3 DNA. A D gene is named only where the DNA matches it firmly. Expanded clones are given a class, and other clones once, few, many or no size at all.

>once|TRBV7-8|TRBJ1-3|TRBD1
CASSRTGAGGNTIYF
TGTGCCAGCAGCCGAACAGGGGCGGGGGGAAACACCATATATTTT
>-|TRBV11-2|TRBJ1-2|-
CASSQDLSGSRAGYTF
TGCGCCAGCAGCCAAGATCTCTCTGGCAGCCGGGCCGGCTACACCTTC
>once|TRBV15|TRBJ1-1|-
CATSSRRGAAWLGGTEAFF
TGTGCCACCAGCAGTCGACGGGGGGCTGCCTGGTTGGGTGGCACTGAAGCTTTCTTT
>-|TRBV18|TRBJ2-2|-
CASSRNGGQNTGELFF
TGTGCCAGCTCACGGAACGGGGGGCAGAACACCGGGGAGCTGTTTTTT
>-|TRBV4-2|TRBJ1-1|-
CASSQAQGGGTEAFF
TGTGCCAGCAGCCAAGCTCAAGGGGGAGGCACTGAAGCTTTCTTT
>few|TRBV6-5|TRBJ1-6|-
CASGRVNSPLHF
TGTGCCAGCGGCCGGGTAAATTCACCCCTCCACTTT
>-|TRBV7-9|TRBJ2-7|-
CASSFFPYEQYF
TGTGCCAGCAGCTTCTTCCCCTACGAGCAGTACTTC
>-|TRBV7-2|TRBJ2-2|-
CASSLTRYLSTGELFF
TGTGCCAGCAGCTTGACTAGATACCTCTCCACCGGGGAGCTGTTTTTT
>-|TRBV25-1|TRBJ2-1|-
CASSEGLGEQFF
TGTGCCAGCAGTGAGGGACTGGGGGAGCAGTTCTTC
>-|TRBV7-9|TRBJ1-1|-
CASRLSLTEAFF
TGTGCCAGCCGATTGAGCTTAACTGAAGCTTTCTTT
>-|TRBV30|TRBJ2-7|-
CAWRERKGSHEQYF
TGTGCCTGGAGAGAGAGGAAGGGCTCCCACGAGCAGTACTTC
>-|TRBV2|TRBJ1-4|-
CASSGRPREKLFF
TGTGCCAGCAGTGGGCGGCCGCGAGAAAAACTGTTTTTT
>-|TRBV9|TRBJ2-3|-
CASSVGGAPTDTQYF
TGTGCCAGCAGCGTAGGGGGGGCTCCGACAGATACGCAGTATTTT
>-|TRBV18|TRBJ2-1|-
CASSPPPGGRYNEQFF
TGTGCCAGCTCACCACCTCCTGGGGGCCGGTACAATGAGCAGTTCTTC
>-|TRBV5-1|TRBJ1-5|-
CASSLEPRDPGRQPQHF
TGCGCCAGCAGCTTGGAGCCAAGGGACCCTGGGAGGCAGCCCCAGCATTTT
>-|TRBV5-1|TRBJ1-1|-
CASKVRVDTEAFF
TGCGCCAGCAAGGTCAGGGTGGACACTGAAGCTTTCTTT
>once|TRBV28|TRBJ2-5|-
CASSYQETQYF
TGTGCCAGCAGTTATCAAGAGACCCAGTACTTC
>-|TRBV2|TRBJ1-1|-
CARQVPGGLAEAFF
TGTGCCAGGCAGGTCCCTGGGGGTTTAGCTGAAGCTTTCTTT
>-|TRBV6-1|TRBJ2-3|TRBD2
CASCSGGQSDTQYF
TGTGCCAGCTGTAGCGGGGGGCAGTCAGATACGCAGTATTTT
>-|TRBV6-6|TRBJ1-3|TRBD1
CASSYPGGSGNTIYF
TGTGCCAGCAGTTACCCAGGGGGCTCCGGAAACACCATATATTTT
>once|TRBV6-5|TRBJ1-1|-
CASSAATANTEAFF
TGTGCCAGCAGTGCCGCGACAGCCAACACTGAAGCTTTCTTT
>-|TRBV18|TRBJ2-1|-
CASSPNPGSRTNEQFF
TGTGCCAGCTCACCAAATCCGGGGAGCCGTACAAATGAGCAGTTCTTC
>-|TRBV11-2|TRBJ2-4|-
CASSLDWSGKLQYF
TGTGCCAGCAGCTTAGATTGGTCGGGGAAACTTCAGTACTTC
>-|TRBV5-1|TRBJ2-2|-
CASSLGGAAGELFF
TGCGCCAGCAGCTTAGGAGGGGCGGCCGGGGAGCTGTTTTTT
>-|TRBV28|TRBJ1-2|TRBD1
CALGRGYGYTF
TGTGCTCTGGGCAGGGGGTATGGCTACACCTTC
>once|TRBV5-1|TRBJ2-3|-
CASSLEGGPARTTDTQYF
TGCGCCAGCAGCTTGGAGGGGGGACCAGCCCGGACCACAGATACGCAGTATTTT
>-|TRBV28|TRBJ2-3|-
CASSWGALTDTQYF
TGTGCCAGCAGTTGGGGGGCATTAACAGATACGCAGTATTTT
>-|TRBV5-1|TRBJ2-7|-
CASSLAWQSSYEQYF
TGCGCCAGCAGCTTGGCCTGGCAGTCTTCCTACGAGCAGTACTTC
>-|TRBV27|TRBJ1-1|TRBD1
CASSFLDRGRTEAFF
TGTGCCAGCAGTTTCCTCGACAGGGGCAGGACTGAAGCTTTCTTT
>-|TRBV30|TRBJ1-6|TRBD1
CAWMRDRRSSYNSPLHF
TGTGCCTGGATGAGGGACAGGCGAAGCTCCTATAATTCACCCCTCCACTTT
>-|TRBV30|TRBJ2-7|-
CAWLGQTPYEQYF
TGTGCCTGGCTGGGGCAGACCCCCTACGAGCAGTACTTC
>-|TRBV6-4|TRBJ2-2|-
CASSAKGELFF
TGTGCCAGCAGTGCTAAGGGGGAGCTGTTTTTT
>-|TRBV18|TRBJ2-7|-
CASSPPTSYEQYF
TGTGCCAGCTCACCACCGACTTCCTACGAGCAGTACTTC
>-|TRBV7-2|TRBJ2-3|TRBD2
CASSLAGGIDTQYF
TGTGCCAGCAGCCTAGCGGGAGGAATAGATACGCAGTATTTT
>once|TRBV5-1|TRBJ2-5|-
CASSAQSETQYF
TGCGCCAGCAGCGCACAATCTGAGACCCAGTACTTC
>-|TRBV10-1|TRBJ2-7|-
CASSREGVSYEQYF
TGCGCCAGCAGTCGGGAAGGCGTCTCCTACGAGCAGTACTTC
>-|TRBV6-1|TRBJ1-2|TRBD1
CASSEEGGTGDHYGYTF
TGTGCCAGCAGTGAAGAGGGGGGGACAGGGGATCACTATGGCTACACCTTC
>-|TRBV10-1|TRBJ2-3|TRBD2
CASTVLFLAGDCTDTQYF
TGCGCCAGCACTGTCCTTTTCCTAGCGGGAGATTGCACAGATACGCAGTATTTT
>-|TRBV6-1|TRBJ1-5|TRBD1
CASSGGGQGKVMVQPQHF
TGTGCCAGCAGTGGGGGAGGACAGGGGAAGGTAATGGTTCAGCCCCAGCATTTT
>-|TRBV5-1|TRBJ1-6|TRBD1
CASSSLDRLDSPLHF
TGCGCCAGCAGCTCGTTGGACAGGCTGGATTCACCCCTCCACTTT
>-|TRBV30|TRBJ2-1|TRBD1
CAWSSTPGQGRHKQFF
TGTGCCTGGAGCTCGACCCCGGGACAGGGGAGGCATAAGCAGTTCTTC